This TCR beta chain emerged from a study of blood T cell repertoires in COVID-19. For the study at large: Sites in the United States, Italy and Spain provided acute and convalescent COVID-19 samples. The analysed material was cDNA or gDNA that came from T cells, B-cell-depleted T cells, or PBMCs.

The Seattle site enrolled patients during active infection and followed them longitudinally. V dropped 7 bases and J dropped 4; count of bases not matched to a gene: 8. This CDR3 has 14 amino acids. Germline lookup yields CDR1 SGHRS and CDR2 YFSETQ. In the original analysis: Reference gene primer amplification gave nucleated cell count estimates. Method: immunoSEQ multiplex PCR; TCRdb's copy keeps in-frame clones and lacks some. V and J calls and clone size are those listed in that table; D and trimming were worked out from the DNA. The sample holds some 450,000 clones, 70% to 90% seen once. This chain connects TRBV5-1 to TRBJ1-5, with 7 bases lining up with TRBD1. Input material: peripheral blood. The sequence was collected from a young man with COVID-19, enrolled during active disease. Here the CDR3 reads CASPPGQANQPQHF. As DNA, the CDR3 is TGCGCCAGCCCCCCCGGACAGGCTAATCAGCCCCAGCATTTT.